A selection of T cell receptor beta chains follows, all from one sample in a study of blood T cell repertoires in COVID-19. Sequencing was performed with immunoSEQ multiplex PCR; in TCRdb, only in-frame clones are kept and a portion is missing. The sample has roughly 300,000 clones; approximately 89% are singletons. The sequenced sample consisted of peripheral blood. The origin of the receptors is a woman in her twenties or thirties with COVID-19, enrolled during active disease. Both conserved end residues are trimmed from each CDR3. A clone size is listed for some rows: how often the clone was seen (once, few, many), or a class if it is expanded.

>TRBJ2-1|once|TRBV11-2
ASSAGLAGFHEQF
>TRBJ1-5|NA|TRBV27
ASSPGGDRDNQPQH
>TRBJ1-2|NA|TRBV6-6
ASSDTANYGYT
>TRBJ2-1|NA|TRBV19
ASSIQQGPEQF
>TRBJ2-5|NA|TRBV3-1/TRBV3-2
ASSQVGTDPWETQY
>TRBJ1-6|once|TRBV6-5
ASSPSRENSPLH
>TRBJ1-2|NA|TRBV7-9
ASSQGQKINYGYT
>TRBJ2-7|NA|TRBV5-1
ASSPRTGFEQY
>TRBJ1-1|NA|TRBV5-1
ASSLEGTGQAF
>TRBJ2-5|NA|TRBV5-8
ASSFRTSGSGETQY
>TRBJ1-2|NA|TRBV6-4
ASSREAGQGGYT
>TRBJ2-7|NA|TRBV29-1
SVAGESYEQY
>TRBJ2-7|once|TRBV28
ASSLPGGRGYEQY
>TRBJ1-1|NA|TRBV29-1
SVHDGSTEAF
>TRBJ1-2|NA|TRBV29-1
SVEQGAEIYGYT
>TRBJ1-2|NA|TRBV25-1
ASRSGLENGYT
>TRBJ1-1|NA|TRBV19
ASSIKSGQANTEAF
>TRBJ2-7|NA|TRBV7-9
ASSIGTVYEQY
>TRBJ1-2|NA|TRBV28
ATSTTSTGVVGYT
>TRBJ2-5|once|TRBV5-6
ASSGPGLQETQY
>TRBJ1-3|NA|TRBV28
ASSFSDRSSGNTIY
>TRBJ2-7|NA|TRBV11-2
ASSLWTVYEQY
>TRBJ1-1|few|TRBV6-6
ASSLGRGNTEAF
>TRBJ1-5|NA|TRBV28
ASGGWFGSLETQH
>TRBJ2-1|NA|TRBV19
ASSISAGGSYNEQF
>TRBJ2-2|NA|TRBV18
ASSPGTSGRTGELF
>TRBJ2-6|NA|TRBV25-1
ASSATGAGANVLT
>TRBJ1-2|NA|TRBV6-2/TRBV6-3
ASSFLWDTNYGYT
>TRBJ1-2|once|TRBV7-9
ASSKEGRSGYT
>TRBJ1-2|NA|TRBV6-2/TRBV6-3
ASSSTGADQARTLYGYT
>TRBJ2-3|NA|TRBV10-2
ASIGTSGITDTQY
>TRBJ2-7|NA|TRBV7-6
ASSLGGNYEQY
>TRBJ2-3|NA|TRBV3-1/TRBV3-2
ASSDGLYTDTQY
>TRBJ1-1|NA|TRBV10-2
ASSDLFHTEAF
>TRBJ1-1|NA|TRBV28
ASSLKYVGATEAF
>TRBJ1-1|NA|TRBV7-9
ASSLGTDEAF
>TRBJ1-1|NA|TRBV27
ASSLFRSTEAF
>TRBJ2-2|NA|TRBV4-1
ASKGPGQGFGGELF
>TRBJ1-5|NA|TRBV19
ATKRTGYSNQPQH
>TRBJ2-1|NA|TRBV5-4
ASSLSSGRRNNEQF
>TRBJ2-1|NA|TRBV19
ASSGLATYNEQF
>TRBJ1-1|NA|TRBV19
ASTMNTEAF
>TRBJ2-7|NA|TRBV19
ASSMGTPSYEQY
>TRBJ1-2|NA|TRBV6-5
ASSYTGQGGGYT
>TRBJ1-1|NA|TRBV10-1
ASSESSGQGAF
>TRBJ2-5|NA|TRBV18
ASSLLTGAWETQY
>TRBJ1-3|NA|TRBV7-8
ASSLDGFSGNTIY
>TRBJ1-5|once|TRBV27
ASSLDSRQPQH
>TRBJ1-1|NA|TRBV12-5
ASLYQQGNTEAF
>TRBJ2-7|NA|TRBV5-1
ASSLLTSGRGSISYEQY